The sequence of this TCR beta chain was determined in a study of blood T cell repertoires in COVID-19. Study-wide background: Samples taken during acute and convalescent COVID-19 were collected in the United States, Italy and Spain. PBMCs, B-cell-depleted T cells, or T cells provided the cDNA or gDNA that made up the material.

TCRdb's copy holds only in-frame clones and misses some; the assay was immunoSEQ multiplex PCR. The profile covers around 54,000 clones, with roughly 79% appearing a single time and 5% to 6.5% taken by the ten largest. Germline V gene sequence: CDR1 SGDLS, CDR2 YYNGEE. This CDR3 is 16 amino acids long. J lost 4 bases, V lost 0 bases, and 7 bases had no gene match. The V gene is TRBV9, the J gene TRBJ2-1; 7 nucleotides line up with TRBD2. This TCR derives from a woman in her fifties or sixties with acute or convalescent COVID-19. Sequenced material: peripheral blood. CDR3 DNA: TGTGCCAGCAGCGTAGAGACTAGAGCGGGATACAATGAGCAGTTCTTC. Encoded protein: CASSVETRAGYNEQFF.